A single sample gave rise to the 11 T cell receptor beta chains below, sequenced in a study of human T cells and chemical hapten exposure. TCRdb analysed the RACE reads with MiXCR anew, one entry per CDR3 protein. The sample lists 99,000 or so distinct CDR3 sequences; roughly a third were seen once. As for time point: patch test 3, about 24 weeks after DPC sensitization. As to treatment: therapeutic diphenylcyclopropenone sensitization with weekly scalp DPC. Here the sequenced sample was whole blood, taken in connection with sensitization to the hapten diphenylcyclopropenone (DPC). Source of these receptors: a man aged 40-55 years with alopecia areata. Some clones in this sample may be carry-over from other donors' samples.

The chain has TRBV7-2 and TRBJ2-1, with D possibly called TRBD1 or TRBD2 (5 bases each). This CDR3 has 13 residues. The germline V gene encodes CDR1 SGHTA and CDR2 FQGNSA. Trimming took off 5 bases at V and 9 bases at J, with 14 bases between the two ends. The CDR3 nucleotides read TGTGCCAGCAGCCGGGACCCCTTGGGTGAGCAGTTCTTC. Protein product: CASSRDPLGEQFF. Variable domain in full (rest from reference TRBV7-2 and TRBJ2-1): GAGVSQSPSNKVTEKGKDVELRCDPISGHTALYWYRQSLGQGLEFLIYFQGNSAPDKSGLPSDRFSAERTGGSVSTLTIQRTQQEDSAVYLCASSRDPLGEQFFGPGTRLTVL.

This clonotype appeared a few times. The J gene is TRBJ1-1, the V gene TRBV2, with D unclear. Germline assignment: CDR1 SNHLY and CDR2 FYNNEI. V was trimmed by 8 bases and J by 10 bases, leaving 11 bases between them. This CDR3 is built from 10 residues. The CDR3 DNA sequence: TGTGCCAGCGGTTCCCCGGGAGCTTTCTTT. Translating gives CASGSPGAFF.

This clonotype showed up just a few times. The chain recombines TRBV5-1 with TRBJ2-7, with 9 bases lining up with TRBD1. Germline V gene data show CDR1 as SGHRS and CDR2 as YFSETQ. Germline trimming cut 4 bases from V and 4 bases from J; bases unmatched to any gene: 12. CDR3 length: 16 amino acids. CDR3 loop: CASSIGQGRASYEQYV. The CDR3 coding sequence is TGCGCCAGCAGCATAGGACAGGGGAGAGCGTCATACGAGCAGTACGTC.

The chain carries TRBV10-3 and TRBJ2-3; 13 bases are shared with TRBD2. This CDR3 is built from 17 residues. Germline assignment: CDR1 ENHRY and CDR2 SYGVKD. V was pared by 0 bases and J by 5 bases, with 5 bases of the junction left unmatched. The chain's CDR3 is CAISESAGLAGRDTQYF. The CDR3 DNA reads as TGTGCCATCAGTGAGTCGGCGGGACTAGCGGGACGAGATACGCAGTATTTT.

V usage is TRBV28 and J usage is TRBJ2-3; possibly TRBD2 for D (6 bases). CDR3 length equals 12 residues. V shed 7 bases and J shed 6 bases, with 11 bases lying between them. CDR1 is MDHEN, CDR2 SYDVKM, per germline. The CDR3 loop is CASNPGRDTQYF. The CDR3 bases are TGTGCCAGCAATCCTGGGAGGGATACGCAGTATTTT.

This clonotype showed up just a few times. This sequence joins TRBV29-1 and TRBJ2-1; no firm D call. CDR1 SQVTM and CDR2 ANQGSEA come from the germline V gene. V was cut by 4 bases and J by 0 bases, with 10 bases left in between. The CDR3 contains 14 residues. The CDR3 DNA reads TGCAGCGTTGTATGGCCCAGCTCCTACAATGAGCAGTTCTTC. This codes for CSVVWPSSYNEQFF.

The CDR3 region is CASSQVGSRRRVDEAFF. CDR3 in DNA: TGCGCCAGCAGCCAAGTTGGGTCCAGGAGGAGAGTTGATGAAGCTTTCTTT. This chain uses TRBV4-1 with TRBJ1-1; D gene unclear. With 1 base removed from V and 7 bases from J, the gap between germline ends came to 22 bases. The CDR3 extends over 17 amino acids. CDR1 is MGHRA and CDR2 is YSYEKL in the germline V gene.

This clonotype was seen a few times. The chain joins TRBV7-3 to TRBJ2-7; 9 positions match TRBD2. The CDR3 has 12 amino acids. Germline lookup yields CDR1 SGHTA and CDR2 FQGTGA. CDR3 in amino acids: CTGREGDPEQYV. The CDR3, as DNA: TGTACCGGGCGGGAGGGGGACCCCGAGCAGTACGTC.

This clonotype was detected a few times. The J gene is TRBJ2-3, the V gene TRBV6-4; 9 nucleotides line up with TRBD2. V was pared by 5 bases and J by 0 bases, with 9 bases of the junction left unmatched. The germline gives CDR1 MRHNA, CDR2 SNTAGT. The CDR3 spans 17 residues. The CDR3 DNA sequence: TGTGCCAGCAGTCGCAATCCTAGCGGGACTAGCACAGATACGCAGTATTTT. Translation: CASSRNPSGTSTDTQYF.

This clonotype appeared a few times. The J gene is TRBJ2-5, the V gene TRBV6-5; D possibly corresponds to TRBD1 (5 bases). This CDR3 is 14 amino acids long. CDR1 and CDR2 (germline): MNHEY, SVGAGI. V lost 0 bases and J lost 2, with 7 bases in between. The CDR3 DNA reads as TGTGCCAGCAGTTACTCGGACAATCAAGAGACCCAGTACTTC. This gives the protein CASSYSDNQETQYF.

The chain carries TRBV20-1 and TRBJ2-5; 11 nucleotides agree with TRBD2. The V gene end was trimmed by 6 bases and the J gene end by 9 bases; junction bases not matched to a gene: 15. Germline CDR1 and CDR2: DFQATT and SNEGSKA (reference sequence). CDR3 size: 15 residues. In DNA, the CDR3 is TGCAGTGCCCCGGGACTAGCGGTCCCCCTAGGGTCCCAGTACTTC. Amino acids: CSAPGLAVPLGSQYF.